What follows are 28 T cell receptor beta chains derived from one specimen sequenced in a study of shared clonotypes between healthy human individuals. Naive CD8 cells lacked CD45RO, underwent positive selection for CCR7 and left out terminally differentiated effector memory CD45RA+ cells. Measured with immunoSEQ multiplex PCR; TCRdb has only the in-frame clones, and not every one. The sample lists some 2 million clones; around 96% were seen once. The sequencing input was naive CD8+ T cells sorted from blood. The receptors shown here come from a man aged 18 to 29 in good health.

The V gene is TRBV19, the J gene TRBJ1-5; D gene unclear. This CDR3 has 14 residues. Trimming took 3 bases from V and 4 from J, leaving 10 bases between them. Germline CDR1 is LNHDA and CDR2 is SQIVND (reference sequence). The CDR3 DNA follows: TGTGCCAGTAGTATTCCGGCCGCAAATCAGCCCCAGCATTTT. Protein: CASSIPAANQPQHF.

The V call is TRBV19, the J call TRBJ2-1; D unresolved. The V gene's germline CDR1 is LNHDA and CDR2 SQIVND (reference sequence). This CDR3 spans 13 amino acids. V lost 3 bases and J 7 bases, leaving 10 bases between the germline ends. CDR3 loop: CASSMAHLNEQFF. Here the CDR3 DNA reads TGTGCCAGTAGTATGGCTCATTTAAATGAGCAGTTCTTC.

This rearrangement joins TRBV30 to TRBJ1-1; TRBD1 is a possible D gene (5 bases). The CDR3 has 13 amino acids. Germline lookup yields CDR1 GTSNPN and CDR2 SVGIG (reference sequence). Trimming pared 8 bases from V and 1 base from J, leaving 14 bases between. CDR3: CAGLPGPNTEAFF. CDR3 coding DNA: TGTGCCGGACTCCCAGGGCCGAACACTGAAGCTTTCTTT.

J is TRBJ2-2 and V is TRBV27; D gene uncertain. CDR3 length: 14 residues. CDR1 is MNHEY and CDR2 is SMNVEV in the germline V gene (reference sequence). Between the trimmed V and J ends, which lost 10 bases and 5 bases, there was a span of 17 bases. CDR3 protein: CATSMGISTGELFF. The CDR3, as DNA: TGTGCCACCTCCATGGGGATTTCTACCGGGGAGCTGTTTTTT.

The chain links TRBV10-3 to TRBJ1-1, with a possible D match to TRBD1 (6 bases). Trimming took off 6 bases at V and 2 bases at J, with 13 bases between the two ends. Germline V gene lookup returns CDR1 ENHRY and CDR2 SYGVKD. This CDR3 region has 14 residues. CDR3 residues: CAIRSGQINTEAFF. The CDR3 nucleotides are TGTGCCATCAGGTCAGGACAGATTAACACTGAAGCTTTCTTT.

The genes are TRBV5-1 and TRBJ2-3, with a weak D call TRBD2 (6 bases). Germline V gives CDR1 SGHRS, CDR2 YFSETQ. The ends were cut back, 4 bases at V and 0 bases at J, with 12 bases in the middle. This CDR3 contains 15 residues. Here the CDR3 DNA reads TGCGCCAGCAGCCATACTAGCCCTAGCACAGATACGCAGTATTTT. Translation gives CASSHTSPSTDTQYF.

The chain has TRBV15 and TRBJ1-5; possibly TRBD1 for D (5 bases). CDR3 size: 15 residues. V lost 0 bases, J lost 6 bases, and 12 bases lay in between. Germline assignment: CDR1 LNHNV and CDR2 YYDKDF (reference sequence). CDR3 sequence (DNA): TGTGCCACCAGCAGAGATCATGGGGGAGGTCAGCCCCAGCATTTT. It codes for CATSRDHGGGQPQHF.

Written as DNA, the CDR3 is TGTGCCAGCAGCTTAGAGCGCGGGAAACGCAGAGAGCAGTACTTC. This codes for CASSLERGKRREQYF. The V call is TRBV7-6, the J call TRBJ2-7, with a possible D match to TRBD2 (6 bases). Germline CDR1 reads SGHVS; CDR2 reads FNYEAQ. The CDR3 contains 15 residues. V lost 1 base and J 7 bases, leaving 17 bases between the germline ends.

The genes are TRBV19 and TRBJ2-7; D might be TRBD2 (6 bases). The germline V gene encodes CDR1 LNHDA and CDR2 SQIVND (reference sequence). This CDR3 has 13 amino acids. V lost 3 bases and J 5 bases, leaving 11 bases between the germline ends. The chain's CDR3 is CASSIVEGNEQYF. The CDR3 region has the DNA TGTGCCAGTAGTATCGTGGAGGGTAACGAGCAGTACTTC.

Written as DNA, the CDR3 is TGTGCCTACCAACAGGGGACAGACTACGAGCAGTACTTC. Amino acids: CAYQQGTDYEQYF. The gene calls are TRBV30 and TRBJ2-7; TRBD1 matches 7 bases. This CDR3 is 13 amino acids long. Germline CDR1 is GTSNPN and CDR2 is SVGIG (reference sequence). The V and J ends lost 7 bases and 3 bases, in that order; junction bases with no gene match: 9. The entire variable domain, with the rest obtained from reference TRBV30 and TRBJ2-7, is as follows: SQTIHQWPATLVQPVGSPLSLECTVEGTSNPNLYWYRQAAGRGLQLLFYSVGIGQISSEVPQNLSASRPQDRQFILSSKKLLLSDSGFYLCAYQQGTDYEQYFGPGTRLTVT.

This rearrangement joins TRBV2 to TRBJ2-7; D gene uncertain. Germline V CDR1 and CDR2: SNHLY, FYNNEI. The CDR3 has 13 residues. Trimming stripped 7 bases from V and 5 bases from J, with 15 bases between. The CDR3 reads CASIIYSDHEQYF. The CDR3 bases are TGTGCCAGCATTATCTACTCGGATCACGAGCAGTACTTC.

This chain connects TRBV9 to TRBJ2-7; either TRBD1 or TRBD2 may fit D (5 bases each). The CDR3 loop spans 15 amino acids. The germline CDR1 and CDR2 sequences are SGDLS and YYNGEE. The ends were cut back, 4 bases at V and 4 bases at J, with 18 bases in the middle. The CDR3 spells CASSPEGTFPYEQYF. The CDR3 nucleotides are TGTGCCAGCAGCCCAGAAGGGACCTTCCCATACGAGCAGTACTTC.

The chain combines TRBV9 with TRBJ2-3; 8 nucleotides line up with TRBD2. The trim removed 3 bases at V and 3 bases at J, leaving 6 bases unmatched. The germline V gene encodes CDR1 SGDLS and CDR2 YYNGEE. The CDR3 has 15 amino acids. In DNA, the CDR3 is TGTGCCAGCAGCGCCAGCGGGAGCTCTACAGATACGCAGTATTTT. Encoded protein: CASSASGSSTDTQYF.

The chain employs TRBV4-1 and TRBJ1-5; no clear D. CDR1 and CDR2 (germline): MGHRA, YSYEKL. Trimming cost V 0 bases and J 7 bases, with 13 bases left between them. The CDR3 totals 15 residues. The CDR3 region is CASSQDVRAGQPQHF. The CDR3 bases are TGCGCCAGCAGCCAAGATGTACGAGCGGGGCAGCCCCAGCATTTT.

This clone appeared a single time. Different DNA sequences within this sample yield the same CDR3. The chain has TRBV9 and TRBJ1-1; 7 bases align to TRBD1. J lost 5 bases, V lost 2 bases, and 6 bases had no gene match. Germline loops: CDR1 SGDLS, CDR2 YYNGEE. The CDR3 has 14 residues. The DNA for the CDR3 is TGTGCCAGCAGCGTTGGGACAGTAAGTACTGAAGCTTTCTTT. Amino acids: CASSVGTVSTEAFF.

A word on this clone: Other DNA sequences in the same sample also yield this CDR3. V is TRBV19 and J is TRBJ2-7, with D perhaps TRBD1 or TRBD2 (5 bases each). This CDR3 has 14 residues. The V end was cut by 5 bases, the J end by 0 bases, with 11 bases between. In germline, CDR1 is LNHDA, CDR2 SQIVND (reference sequence). CDR3 coding DNA: TGTGCCAGTAGTCTTGGGACCGGCTCCTACGAGCAGTACTTC. This translates into CASSLGTGSYEQYF.

V and J are TRBV5-1 and TRBJ2-7; D uncertain. Trimming shortened V by 0 bases and J by 7 bases, and 20 bases separated the two germline ends. Germline-derived CDR1 and CDR2 are SGHRS and YFSETQ. CDR3 length: 16 amino acids. CDR3 DNA sequence: TGCGCCAGCAGCTTGGAGGTCGGCCTGCCGCGTGGAGAGCAGTACTTC. It encodes CASSLEVGLPRGEQYF.

This chain connects TRBV28 to TRBJ2-5; tentative D call: TRBD1 (6 bases). From germline, CDR1 is MDHEN and CDR2 SYDVKM. Trimming took 2 bases from V and 5 from J, leaving 12 bases between them. The CDR3 runs to 14 residues. CDR3 coding DNA: TGTGCCAGCAGTTTAGGGACACCGAGGGAGACCCAGTACTTC. Translated, it gives CASSLGTPRETQYF.

This chain joins TRBV13 and TRBJ2-3; 13 bases align to TRBD2. J lost 6 bases, V lost 6 bases, and 9 bases had no gene match. The CDR3 sequence is 16 residues long. Germline assignment: CDR1 PRHDT and CDR2 FYEKMQ (reference sequence). CDR3 in amino acids: CASSPWTSGSGDTQYF. CDR3 in DNA: TGTGCCAGCAGTCCTTGGACTAGCGGGAGTGGGGATACGCAGTATTTT.

The chain joins TRBV7-3 to TRBJ2-2, with D possibly being TRBD1 (5 bases). V lost 0 bases and J 3 bases, leaving 8 bases between the germline ends. Germline assignment: CDR1 SGHTA and CDR2 FQGTGA. CDR3 size: 15 residues. The DNA of the CDR3 is TGTGCCAGCAGCTTAACTGGGGCGGACACCGGGGAGCTGTTTTTT. Translating it yields CASSLTGADTGELFF.

This chain joins TRBV6-1 and TRBJ1-5; tentatively, D is TRBD1 (5 bases). Germline V lookup: CDR1 MNHNS, CDR2 SASEGT. The length of the CDR3 is 16 residues. V lost 0 bases and J 0 bases, leaving 9 bases between the germline ends. The CDR3 coding sequence is TGTGCCAGCAGTGAAGCACCGACAGTTAGCAATCAGCCCCAGCATTTT. Translated: CASSEAPTVSNQPQHF.

This clone is a singleton in its sample. This sequence joins TRBV6-5 and TRBJ1-4; no clear D gene. The germline gives CDR1 MNHEY, CDR2 SVGAGI. The length of the CDR3 is 13 residues. The germline V and J ends were trimmed by 6 bases and 12 bases, with 17 bases remaining between them. CDR3 sequence: CASSSTPLRELFF. In DNA form, the CDR3 reads TGTGCCAGCAGCTCAACTCCATTAAGGGAACTGTTTTTT.

This clone was observed a handful of times. This chain uses TRBV16 with TRBJ2-1; 10 positions agree with TRBD2. The CDR3 runs to 17 residues. Germline V lookup: CDR1 KGHSY, CDR2 FQNENV. V lost 1 base to trimming and J lost 6 bases; unmatched junction nucleotides: 9. The CDR3 spells CASSQFTPSGSPNEQFF. In DNA, the CDR3 is TGTGCCAGCAGCCAATTTACCCCTAGCGGGAGTCCCAATGAGCAGTTCTTC.

V usage is TRBV10-1 and J usage is TRBJ2-3; D not resolved. This CDR3 has 16 residues. Germline V gene data show CDR1 as WNHNN and CDR2 as SYGVQD (reference sequence). Trimming left V 0 bases short and J 4 bases short, with 14 bases between. The CDR3 spells CASSESLGQPADTQYF. CDR3 bases: TGCGCCAGCAGTGAGTCACTGGGCCAACCGGCAGATACGCAGTATTTT.

The J gene is TRBJ2-1, the V gene TRBV5-1, with 10 positions matching TRBD2. J gave up 4 bases and V 4 bases, and 8 bases lay outside the gene matches. CDR3 length: 16 amino acids. The germline gives CDR1 SGHRS, CDR2 YFSETQ. The CDR3 coding sequence is TGCGCCAGCAGCGGGGATAGCGGGGGGCCATACAATGAGCAGTTCTTC. Translating gives CASSGDSGGPYNEQFF.

V is TRBV7-2 and J is TRBJ2-7, with D possibly TRBD2 on 5 matching bases. The CDR3 extends over 17 amino acids. The ends were cut back, 0 bases at V and 1 base at J, with 16 bases in the middle. Per germline, CDR1 SGHTA and CDR2 FQGNSA. CDR3 amino acids: CASSLALEGWVSYEQYF. DNA of the CDR3: TGTGCCAGCAGCTTAGCGTTAGAGGGTTGGGTTTCCTACGAGCAGTACTTC.

The chain joins TRBV2 to TRBJ1-5; D gene unclear. This CDR3 is built from 12 residues. Germline values: CDR1 SNHLY, CDR2 FYNNEI. Trimming removed 4 bases from V and 8 bases from J, with 9 bases in between. CDR3 protein: CASSVIMEPQHF. CDR3 bases: TGTGCCAGCAGTGTTATAATGGAGCCCCAGCATTTT. Variable domain in full (rest from reference TRBV2 and TRBJ1-5): EPEVTQTPSHQVTQMGQEVILRCVPISNHLYFYWYRQILGQKVEFLVSFYNNEISEKSEIFDDQFSVERPDGSNFTLKIRSTKLEDSAMYFCASSVIMEPQHFGDGTRLSIL.

This sequence joins TRBV4-3 and TRBJ1-2; D unresolved. The CDR3 is made up of 14 amino acids. V lost 4 bases and J 6 bases, leaving 15 bases between the germline ends. The V gene's germline CDR1 is LGHNA and CDR2 YSLEER. This CDR3 reads CASSPTASWDGYTF. The CDR3 DNA is TGCGCCAGCAGCCCCACAGCGTCTTGGGATGGCTACACCTTC.